Listed here is a single TCR beta chain. The CDR3 loop spans 12 amino acids. V lost 5 bases to trimming and J lost 4 bases, with 7 bases between them. CDR1 and CDR2 from the germline V gene are SNHLY and FYNNEI. The sample originates from a study of blood T cell repertoires in COVID-19. Background on the study: Spain, Italy and the United States supplied samples that represented acute and convalescent COVID-19. PBMCs, B-cell-depleted T cells, or T cells were the source of the cDNA or gDNA that made up the material.

In the original analysis: Amplified reference gene primers provided the basis for estimating nucleated cell counts. Method: immunoSEQ multiplex PCR; TCRdb's copy keeps in-frame clones and lacks some. The D gene and trimming were derived from the DNA, and the V and J assignments and clone size from that table. The sample has 410,000 or so clones, 75% to 90% seen once. The specimen was peripheral blood. This clonotype was obtained from a woman in her twenties or thirties with active or convalescent COVID-19. The V and J genes are TRBV2 and TRBJ2-3; D not resolved. The CDR3 DNA reads TGTGCCAGCAGTCCGGTGGCAGATACGCAGTATTTT. This sequence encodes CASSPVADTQYF.